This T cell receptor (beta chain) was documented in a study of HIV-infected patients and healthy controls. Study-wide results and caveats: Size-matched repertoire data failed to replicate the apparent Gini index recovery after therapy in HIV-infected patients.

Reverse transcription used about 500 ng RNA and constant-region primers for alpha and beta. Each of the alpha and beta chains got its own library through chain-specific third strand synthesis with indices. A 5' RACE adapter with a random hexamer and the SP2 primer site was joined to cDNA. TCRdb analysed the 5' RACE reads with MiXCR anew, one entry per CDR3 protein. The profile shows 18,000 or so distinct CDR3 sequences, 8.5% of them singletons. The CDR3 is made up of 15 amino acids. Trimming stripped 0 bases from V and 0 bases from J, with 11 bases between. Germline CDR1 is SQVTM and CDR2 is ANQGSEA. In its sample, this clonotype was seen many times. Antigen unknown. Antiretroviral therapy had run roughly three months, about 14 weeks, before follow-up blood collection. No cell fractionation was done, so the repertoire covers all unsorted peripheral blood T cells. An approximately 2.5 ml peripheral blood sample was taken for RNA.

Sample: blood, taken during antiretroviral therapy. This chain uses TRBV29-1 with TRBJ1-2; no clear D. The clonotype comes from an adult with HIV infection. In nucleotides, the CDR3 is TGCAGCGTTGAAGATCCTCGGTCTCCTAACTATGGCTACACCTTC. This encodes CSVEDPRSPNYGYTF. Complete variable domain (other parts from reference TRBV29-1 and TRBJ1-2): SAVISQKPSRDICQRGTSLTIQCQVDSQVTMMFWYRQQPGQSLTLIATANQGSEATYESGFVIDKFPISRPNLTFSTLTVSNMSPEDSSIYLCSVEDPRSPNYGYTFGSGTRLTVV.